These 24 T cell receptor beta chains share one sample of origin, sequenced in a study of human T cells and chemical hapten exposure. The time point is: patch test 1, 2 weeks after DPC sensitization. Treatment specified: therapeutic diphenylcyclopropenone sensitization with weekly scalp DPC. TCRdb used MiXCR to reprocess the RACE reads, holding one entry per CDR3 protein. The sample shows 85,000 to 100,000 distinct CDR3 sequences, roughly 12% of them seen only once. The source material was whole blood, sampled in connection with sensitization to the hapten diphenylcyclopropenone (DPC). The receptors derive from a woman in her thirties or forties with alopecia areata. Some clones in this sample may be carry-over from other donors' samples.

This clonotype was observed many times. This chain uses TRBV20-1 with TRBJ1-2; perhaps TRBD1 as D (6 bases). Germline CDR1 and CDR2: DFQATT and SNEGSKA (reference sequence). The CDR3 has 13 amino acids. V lost 0 bases, J lost 4 bases, and 9 bases lay in between. CDR3 loop: CSARDAGVYGYTF. CDR3 DNA sequence: TGCAGTGCTAGAGACGCAGGGGTCTATGGCTACACCTTC.

The V and J genes are TRBV9 and TRBJ2-3; D perhaps matches TRBD2 (5 bases). This CDR3 has 14 amino acids. The V gene lost 0 bases and the J gene lost 0 bases, with 5 bases spanning the gap. Germline V gene sequence: CDR1 SGDLS, CDR2 YYNGEE. The CDR3 reads CASSVGGSTDTQYF. The CDR3 region has the DNA TGTGCCAGCAGCGTAGGCGGGAGCACAGATACGCAGTATTTT.

This chain connects TRBV5-6 to TRBJ2-7; D is perhaps TRBD2 (5 bases). The germline CDR1 and CDR2 sequences are SGHDT and YYEEEE. V lost 2 bases and J lost 0, with 9 bases in between. The CDR3 is made up of 14 amino acids. CDR3 nucleotides: TGTGCCAGCAGCTTCATTGGGAGCTCCTACGAGCAGTACTTC. Residues: CASSFIGSSYEQYF.

The gene calls are TRBV29-1 and TRBJ2-5; 12 positions match TRBD1. The junction had 9 bases not matched to a gene; V was cut back by 7 bases and J by 3 bases. The CDR3 sequence is 15 residues long. Germline lookup yields CDR1 SQVTM and CDR2 ANQGSEA. The CDR3 DNA reads TGCAGCGGTACCGGGACAGGGGGCTACGAAGAGACCCAGTACTTC. This encodes CSGTGTGGYEETQYF.

In its sample, this clonotype was seen many times. This sequence joins TRBV30 and TRBJ1-5; a possible D gene is TRBD1 (5 bases). Germline CDR1 GTSNPN, CDR2 SVGIG (reference sequence). This CDR3 has 13 amino acids. Trimming removed 0 bases at V and 8 bases at J, with 11 bases between. CDR3 in amino acids: CAWSVSGYEPQHF. In DNA form, the CDR3 reads TGTGCCTGGAGTGTGTCAGGGTATGAGCCCCAGCATTTT.

The sample holds a few counts of this clonotype. The J gene is TRBJ2-1, the V gene TRBV3-1, with D unresolved. Germline CDR1 reads LGHDT; CDR2 reads YNNKEL (reference sequence). The V end was cut by 1 base, the J end by 10 bases, with 8 bases between. The CDR3 extends over 12 amino acids. The CDR3 bases are TGTGCCAGCAGCCAAGCCCATTGGGAGCAGTTCTTC. Amino acid sequence: CASSQAHWEQFF.

This clonotype was observed a handful of times. The CDR3 reads CASSLPGDTEAFF. The CDR3 coding sequence is TGTGCCAGCAGTTTGCCAGGCGACACTGAAGCTTTCTTT. V usage is TRBV28 and J usage is TRBJ1-1, with no clear D. Trimming shortened V by 3 bases and J by 3 bases, and 8 bases separated the two germline ends. Germline CDR1 MDHEN, CDR2 SYDVKM. The CDR3 consists of 13 residues.

This clonotype was observed a few times. The CDR3 nucleotides are TGTGCCAGCAGCTTCGGGGCGCAAGAGACCCAGTACTTC. This translates into CASSFGAQETQYF. The chain carries TRBV7-2 and TRBJ2-5, with D perhaps matching TRBD1 or TRBD2 (5 bases each). The V gene lost 3 bases and the J gene lost 2 bases, with 7 bases spanning the gap. Germline V CDR1 and CDR2: SGHTA, FQGNSA. The CDR3 covers 13 residues.

The J gene is TRBJ2-7, the V gene TRBV28, with D possibly matching TRBD1 (6 bases). The CDR3 has 16 amino acids. V gave up 5 bases and J gave up 0 bases, with 17 bases separating them. In germline, CDR1 is MDHEN, CDR2 SYDVKM. CDR3 nucleotides: TGTGCCAGCAGTCCGAATACGGGACAACTCTCCTACGAGCAGTACTTC. Its protein is CASSPNTGQLSYEQYF.

V and J are TRBV28 and TRBJ2-3, with no clear D. The CDR3 sequence is 12 residues long. Germline V lookup: CDR1 MDHEN, CDR2 SYDVKM. Trimming removed 2 bases at V and 5 bases at J, with 5 bases between. CDR3 sequence reads: CASSLIGDTQYF. In nucleotides, the CDR3 is TGTGCCAGCAGTTTAATTGGAGATACGCAGTATTTT.

This clonotype has a handful of counts. This sequence joins TRBV6-6 and TRBJ1-2; the D gene is possibly TRBD1 (5 bases). This CDR3 contains 13 residues. Germline V CDR1 and CDR2: MNHNY, SVGAGI (reference sequence). Trimming removed 6 bases at V and 4 bases at J, with 12 bases between. The CDR3 is CASSQTGGYGYTF. The CDR3 DNA reads as TGTGCCAGCAGCCAGACGGGGGGCTATGGCTACACCTTC.

This clonotype was detected ten times or more. The chain recombines TRBV6-2 or TRBV6-3 with TRBJ2-3, with 7 bases matching TRBD2. Trimming took 7 bases from V and 3 from J; bases not matched to a gene: 10. The CDR3 runs 15 residues. CDR1 and CDR2 from the germline V gene are MNHEY and SVGEGT. The CDR3, as DNA: TGTGCCAGCACCCTACGGGCGGGAGCGACAGATACGCAGTATTTT. Translating gives CASTLRAGATDTQYF.

This clonotype was counted at least ten times. The chain employs TRBV24-1 and TRBJ1-5; D uncertain. Germline V lookup: CDR1 KGHDR, CDR2 SFDVKD. The V gene lost 0 bases and the J gene lost 8 bases, with 7 bases spanning the gap. The CDR3 loop spans 13 amino acids. The DNA of the CDR3 is TGTGCCACCAGTGATTTGCCTGGGAAGCCCCAGCATTTT. Its protein product is CATSDLPGKPQHF.

In its sample, this clonotype was seen once. This chain joins TRBV6-5 and TRBJ2-1; 15 bases match TRBD2. J lost 8 bases, V lost 4 bases, and 6 bases had no gene match. The germline CDR1 and CDR2 sequences are MNHEY and SVGAGI. This CDR3 is 16 amino acids long. CDR3 loop: CASSSGTSGRPYEQFF. CDR3 in DNA: TGTGCCAGCAGTTCCGGGACTAGCGGGAGGCCCTATGAGCAGTTCTTC.

This clonotype was observed a few times. The chain has TRBV6-2 or TRBV6-3 and TRBJ1-5; TRBD1 might be the D (5 bases). The CDR3 spans 14 residues. V lost 6 bases and J lost 3, with 12 bases in between. Germline V gives CDR1 MNHEY, CDR2 SVGEGT. The CDR3 sequence is CASSRQGYNQPQHF. CDR3 coding DNA: TGTGCCAGCAGCCGTCAGGGTTACAATCAGCCCCAGCATTTT.

The chain recombines TRBV7-3 with TRBJ2-1; TRBD2 is a possible D gene (6 bases). Per the germline V gene, CDR1 is SGHTA and CDR2 is FQGTGA. V gave up 1 base and J gave up 4 bases, with 23 bases separating them. The CDR3 is made up of 19 amino acids. The CDR3 region is CASSLRGSIMSGRYNEQFF. CDR3 DNA: TGTGCCAGCAGCTTAAGGGGTTCCATTATGAGTGGGAGGTACAATGAGCAGTTCTTC.

This clonotype has only a few counts. This chain uses TRBV6-5 with TRBJ1-6; 8 positions match TRBD1. The CDR3 extends over 14 amino acids. Germline-derived CDR1 and CDR2 are MNHEY and SVGAGI. The V segment lost 6 bases and the J segment 9 bases; nucleotides outside the gene matches: 7. The DNA for the CDR3 is TGTGCCAGCAGCCCCGACAGGGGTGGTTCACCCCTCCACTTT. Its translation is CASSPDRGGSPLHF.

This clonotype was counted between two and nine times. The J gene is TRBJ2-1, the V gene TRBV29-1; weak D call: TRBD2 (6 bases). The V end was cut by 7 bases, the J end by 4 bases, with 11 bases between. CDR3 length: 12 residues. The germline CDR1 and CDR2 sequences are SQVTM and ANQGSEA. The CDR3 protein is CSGRDSYNEQFF. The DNA for the CDR3 is TGCAGCGGCCGGGACTCTTACAATGAGCAGTTCTTC.

The CDR3: CASISVGGLQETQYF. The CDR3 DNA follows: TGTGCCAGCATTTCGGTGGGGGGGCTTCAAGAGACCCAGTACTTC. The chain combines TRBV2 with TRBJ2-5, with D perhaps matching TRBD2 (7 bases). From germline, CDR1 is SNHLY and CDR2 FYNNEI. V lost 7 bases and J 2 bases, leaving 17 bases between the germline ends. The CDR3 runs to 15 residues.

This clonotype was counted at least ten times. This sequence joins TRBV18 and TRBJ2-7; 7 bases align to TRBD1. Looked up from germline, CDR1 is KGHSH and CDR2 is LQKENI. The CDR3 is 14 residues long. V shed 6 bases, J shed 2 bases, and the junction held 7 bases outside the gene matches. The CDR3 coding sequence is TGTGCCAGCTCGCCTCCCGGGACAGCCTACGAGCAGTACTTC. Its protein product is CASSPPGTAYEQYF. The variable domain in full, with the rest retrieved from reference TRBV18 and TRBJ2-7, is NAGVMQNPRHLVRRRGQEARLRCSPMKGHSHVYWYRQLPEEGLKFMVYLQKENIIDESGMPKERFSAEFPKEGPSILRIQQVVRGDSAAYFCASSPPGTAYEQYFGPGTRLTVT.

The rearrangement joins TRBV7-9 to TRBJ2-1; TRBD2 matches 7 bases. This CDR3 has 15 amino acids. Trimming cost V 6 bases and J 5 bases; bases outside gene matches: 10. Germline V gives CDR1 SEHNR, CDR2 FQNEAQ (reference sequence). DNA for the CDR3: TGTGCCAGCAGTCCTCCGGGACTACCTGACAATGAGCAGTTCTTC. Amino acid sequence: CASSPPGLPDNEQFF.

This clonotype has only a few counts. The chain has TRBV27 and TRBJ2-7, with TRBD2 matching 12 bases. Germline V CDR1 and CDR2: MNHEY, SMNVEV (reference sequence). The CDR3 consists of 15 residues. V lost 4 bases, J lost 7 bases, and 8 bases stayed unmatched. CDR3 residues: CASSWSSGRAGEQYF. DNA for the CDR3: TGTGCCAGCAGTTGGTCTAGCGGGAGGGCCGGTGAGCAGTACTTC.

A note on this clonotype: One junction end disagrees with the germline gene, perhaps due to a read error. This chain connects TRBV7-9 to TRBJ2-7; TRBD2 agrees at 8 bases. This CDR3 has 13 amino acids. Germline loops: CDR1 SEHNR, CDR2 FQNEAQ (reference sequence). The CDR3 DNA follows: TGTGTCAGCAGCCTAGCGGGCCGCTACGAGCAGTACTTC. Translating it yields CVSSLAGRYEQYF.

There are a few counts of this clonotype. The chain recombines TRBV7-2 with TRBJ2-3; 7 bases are shared with TRBD2. Germline trimming cut 4 bases from V and 0 bases from J; bases unmatched to any gene: 7. The germline V gene encodes CDR1 SGHTA and CDR2 FQGNSA. The length of the CDR3 is 16 residues. CDR3 sequence reads: CASSSSLAASTDTQYF. Here the CDR3 DNA reads TGTGCCAGCAGCTCATCCCTAGCGGCTAGCACAGATACGCAGTATTTT.